The 27 T cell receptor beta chains reported below all come from one sample, sequenced in a study of blood T cell repertoires in COVID-19. Method: immunoSEQ multiplex PCR; TCRdb's copy keeps in-frame clones and lacks some. Among tens of thousands of clones listed, about four fifths were seen once. Sequencing was carried out using peripheral blood. The receptors derive from a woman in her sixties or seventies with acute or convalescent COVID-19.

The chain employs TRBV19 and TRBJ2-2; a possible D gene is TRBD2 (6 bases). CDR3 size: 14 residues. The germline CDR1 and CDR2 sequences are LNHDA and SQIVND (reference sequence). V was trimmed by 3 bases and J by 6 bases, leaving 11 bases between them. The CDR3 coding sequence is TGTGCCAGTAGTATGCGGGGTGGATCCGGGGAGCTGTTTTTT. Translated: CASSMRGGSGELFF.

The genes are TRBV5-1 and TRBJ1-3; 7 bases match TRBD1. V dropped 3 bases and J dropped 4; count of bases not matched to a gene: 7. Germline CDR1 reads SGHRS; CDR2 reads YFSETQ. CDR3 length: 15 residues. For the CDR3, the DNA is TGCGCCAGCAGCTACAATCCGGGACAGGGAAACACCATATATTTT. Translating it yields CASSYNPGQGNTIYF.

This chain joins TRBV28 and TRBJ1-5; D ambiguous. Germline CDR1 reads MDHEN; CDR2 reads SYDVKM. Trimming stripped 6 bases from V and 9 bases from J, with 21 bases between. The CDR3 has 15 amino acids. CDR3 residues: CASSSRPDGARPQHF. The CDR3 bases are TGTGCCAGCAGCTCCAGACCCGACGGAGCGCGGCCCCAGCATTTT.

The CDR3 region is CASSLSLADRQYF. For the CDR3, the DNA is TGTGCCAGCAGCTTATCCCTGGCGGATCGGCAGTATTTT. V usage is TRBV7-2 and J usage is TRBJ2-3; no definite D call. Trimming removed 2 bases at V and 11 bases at J, with 14 bases between. The CDR3 sequence is 13 residues long. Germline V gene sequence: CDR1 SGHTA, CDR2 FQGNSA.

This clone was seen only once. V usage is TRBV5-1 and J usage is TRBJ2-7; TRBD1 matches 8 bases. The CDR3 extends over 15 amino acids. Looked up from germline, CDR1 is SGHRS and CDR2 is YFSETQ. After removal of 0 bases from V and 3 bases from J, the junction contained 5 bases not matched to a gene. The CDR3 loop reads CASSLAPGQDYEQYF. The CDR3 DNA is TGCGCCAGCAGCTTGGCCCCGGGACAGGACTACGAGCAGTACTTC.

This clone was seen a handful of times. This chain connects TRBV19 to TRBJ2-7; 7 positions match TRBD1. Per germline, CDR1 LNHDA and CDR2 SQIVND (reference sequence). The trim removed 7 bases at V and 7 bases at J, leaving 16 bases unmatched. The CDR3 has 15 amino acids. Here the CDR3 reads CASTDSGGGLTEQYF. The CDR3 DNA sequence: TGTGCCAGTACCGATTCAGGGGGTGGCCTCACGGAGCAGTACTTC.

The rearrangement uses TRBV7-2 and TRBJ2-7; TRBD1 is a possible D gene (5 bases). The CDR3 consists of 15 residues. Germline V gene lookup returns CDR1 SGHTA and CDR2 FQGNSA. The V end was cut by 1 base, the J end by 5 bases, with 15 bases between. CDR3 coding DNA: TGTGCCAGCAGCTTAGGGGGCAGGCTCTCTCACGAGCAGTACTTC. This sequence encodes CASSLGGRLSHEQYF.

This sequence joins TRBV7-9 and TRBJ1-5; D remains ambiguous. The CDR3 loop spans 15 amino acids. The V and J ends lost 3 bases and 5 bases respectively, with 14 bases between them. The germline gives CDR1 SEHNR, CDR2 FQNEAQ (reference sequence). CDR3 protein: CASSLAYSGDQPQHF. In nucleotides, the CDR3 is TGTGCCAGCAGCTTGGCCTACAGCGGCGATCAGCCCCAGCATTTT.

A few counts support this clone. The V call is TRBV9, the J call TRBJ2-1; 9 bases are a match to TRBD2. Per the germline V gene, CDR1 is SGDLS and CDR2 is YYNGEE. V lost 3 bases, J lost 7 bases, and 8 bases stayed unmatched. The length of the CDR3 is 15 residues. This CDR3 reads CASSGSGGLANEQFF. The CDR3 DNA reads TGTGCCAGCAGCGGTAGCGGGGGACTCGCAAATGAGCAGTTCTTC.

The genes are TRBV14 and TRBJ2-2; possibly TRBD2 for D (5 bases). V was shortened by 5 bases and J by 8 bases, with 15 bases between the two germline ends. The CDR3 spans 14 residues. Germline V lookup: CDR1 SGHDN, CDR2 FVKESK. CDR3 bases: TGTGCCAGCAGCTCAGGTTCCCGGGGAGGGGAGCTGTTTTTT. Translating gives CASSSGSRGGELFF.

This rearrangement joins TRBV19 to TRBJ1-1; 8 nucleotides match TRBD1. The V gene's germline CDR1 is LNHDA and CDR2 SQIVND (reference sequence). The V segment lost 9 bases and the J segment 0 bases; nucleotides outside the gene matches: 18. This CDR3 has 18 residues. CDR3 bases: TGTGCCAGCCAGTATAGTTCAGGGGGCAGGACGTTGAACACTGAAGCTTTCTTT. This codes for CASQYSSGGRTLNTEAFF.

Comment on this clone: A junction boundary mismatches the germline segment, possibly from a read error. The chain couples TRBV7-7 to TRBJ1-4; D gene ambiguous. The CDR3 extends over 13 amino acids. CDR1 and CDR2 from the germline V gene are SSHAT and FNYEAQ (reference sequence). The CDR3 sequence: CASSSSWNEKLFF. CDR3 DNA: TGTGCTAGCAGTAGCTCTTGGAATGAAAAACTGTTTTTT.

The CDR3 DNA reads as TGCGCCAGCAGCGAGGGACAGGGTAACTATGGCTACACCTTC. Translated, it gives CASSEGQGNYGYTF. The chain uses TRBV5-1 and TRBJ1-2; 9 nucleotides align to TRBD1. Germline CDR1 SGHRS, CDR2 YFSETQ. This CDR3 spans 14 amino acids. J was trimmed by 1 base and V by 4 bases; bases with no gene match: 2.

This chain links TRBV10-1 with TRBJ1-1, with TRBD1 matching 10 bases. The CDR3 is made up of 16 amino acids. Germline V gene sequence: CDR1 WNHNN, CDR2 SYGVQD (reference sequence). Trimming cost V 0 bases and J 0 bases; bases outside gene matches: 1. Here the CDR3 reads CASSESGTGVNTEAFF. The CDR3 nucleotides are TGCGCCAGCAGTGAGTCCGGGACAGGGGTGAACACTGAAGCTTTCTTT.

The rearrangement links TRBV6-5 to TRBJ1-2; 9 bases map to TRBD1. Trimming removed 6 bases from V and 6 bases from J; junction bases left unmatched: 5. Germline V CDR1 and CDR2: MNHEY, SVGAGI. The CDR3 spans 13 residues. The CDR3 region is CASRPGTGHGYTF. The CDR3 DNA sequence: TGTGCCAGCAGACCCGGGACAGGGCATGGCTACACCTTC.

The rearrangement joins TRBV18 to TRBJ2-2, with no clear D. CDR1 is KGHSH, CDR2 LQKENI, per germline. V lost 4 bases, J lost 5 bases, and 8 bases lay in between. The CDR3 extends over 13 amino acids. The CDR3 nucleotides read TGTGCCAGCTCACTGGCCAGGACCGGGGAGCTGTTTTTT. Amino acids: CASSLARTGELFF.

This clone was recorded a few times. The J gene is TRBJ1-1, the V gene TRBV5-1; unclear D gene. CDR3 length equals 15 residues. Germline-derived CDR1 and CDR2 are SGHRS and YFSETQ. With 0 bases removed from V and 2 bases from J, the gap between germline ends came to 11 bases. The CDR3 region is CASSLVEGINTEAFF. As DNA, the CDR3 is TGCGCCAGCAGCTTGGTTGAGGGTATAAACACTGAAGCTTTCTTT.

The chain is built from TRBV10-3 and TRBJ2-1, with 7 nucleotides matching TRBD1. Trimming removed 3 bases from V and 7 bases from J; junction bases left unmatched: 9. The CDR3 is 15 residues long. From germline, CDR1 is ENHRY and CDR2 SYGVKD. The CDR3 coding sequence is TGTGCCATCAGTGAAAGACAGGGATCAGGGAATGAGCAGTTCTTC. It yields the protein CAISERQGSGNEQFF.

The V call is TRBV5-1, the J call TRBJ2-7; D might be TRBD2 (6 bases). The CDR3 spans 15 residues. V lost 4 bases, J lost 4 bases, and 18 bases lay in between. Germline V lookup: CDR1 SGHRS, CDR2 YFSETQ. The CDR3 region is CASSPGGGPLYEQYF. CDR3 DNA: TGCGCCAGCAGCCCAGGAGGAGGGCCCCTATACGAGCAGTACTTC.

The chain recombines TRBV5-1 with TRBJ2-2; D not resolved. The CDR3 extends over 14 amino acids. Deletions cut 4 bases from V and 4 bases from J, with 11 bases between. Looked up from germline, CDR1 is SGHRS and CDR2 is YFSETQ. The CDR3 here is CASSLDPGTGELFF. The CDR3 region has the DNA TGCGCCAGCAGCCTCGACCCGGGCACCGGGGAGCTGTTTTTT.

V and J are TRBV6-5 and TRBJ2-1; TRBD2 matches at 10 bases. Trimming cost V 10 bases and J 7 bases; bases outside gene matches: 7. Germline V gene lookup returns CDR1 MNHEY and CDR2 SVGAGI. The CDR3 length is 13 residues. CDR3 nucleotides: TGTGCCACTCGACTAGCGGGCGGGAATGAGCAGTTCTTC. It specifies CATRLAGGNEQFF.

This rearrangement joins TRBV6-6 to TRBJ2-2; D not certain. V gave up 5 bases and J gave up 6 bases, with 13 bases separating them. The germline gives CDR1 MNHNY, CDR2 SVGAGI (reference sequence). This CDR3 contains 14 residues. The CDR3 DNA reads as TGTGCCAGCAGTCTAGTCGTCCCGGCCGGGGAGCTGTTTTTT. It translates to CASSLVVPAGELFF.

The chain combines TRBV24-1 with TRBJ1-2; D gene unclear. Looked up from germline, CDR1 is KGHDR and CDR2 is SFDVKD. The CDR3 spans 14 residues. V gave up 3 bases and J gave up 2 bases, with 9 bases separating them. CDR3 in amino acids: CATSDRGGNYGYTF. As DNA, the CDR3 is TGTGCCACCAGTGATCGAGGAGGGAACTATGGCTACACCTTC.

The chain combines TRBV9 with TRBJ1-2; no firm D call. CDR1 is SGDLS, CDR2 YYNGEE, per germline. The CDR3 covers 12 residues. V lost 2 bases to trimming and J lost 6 bases, with 8 bases between them. This CDR3 is CASSVSGNGYTF. The DNA for the CDR3 is TGTGCCAGCAGCGTTTCCGGGAATGGCTACACCTTC.

This clone was found once. The junction departs from the called germline gene at one end, perhaps through a read error. The chain has TRBV29-1 and TRBJ2-1, with D tentatively TRBD2 (5 bases). CDR3 length: 14 residues. Germline V gene data show CDR1 as SQVTM and CDR2 as ANQGSEA. The CDR3 DNA is TGCAGCGTTCAAGAGAGGGCCCTATACAATGAGCAGTTCTTC. This sequence encodes CSVQERALYNEQFF.

The V gene is TRBV5-1, the J gene TRBJ2-2; 7 bases agree with TRBD1. The CDR3 totals 14 residues. J was trimmed by 7 bases and V by 2 bases; bases with no gene match: 5. Germline V lookup: CDR1 SGHRS, CDR2 YFSETQ. The CDR3 spells CASSLDRANGELFF. The CDR3 coding sequence is TGCGCCAGCAGCTTAGACAGGGCGAACGGGGAGCTGTTTTTT.

The sample holds many counts of this clone. The chain joins TRBV19 to TRBJ1-3; no reliable D call. Germline assignment: CDR1 LNHDA and CDR2 SQIVND (reference sequence). The ends were cut back, 8 bases at V and 4 bases at J, with 15 bases in the middle. CDR3 length equals 14 residues. CDR3: CASSPPGRGNTIYF. CDR3 DNA sequence: TGTGCCAGTTCGCCCCCGGGTCGGGGAAACACCATATATTTT. The full variable domain, with the rest looked up from reference TRBV19 and TRBJ1-3, is DGGITQSPKYLFRKEGQNVTLSCEQNLNHDAMYWYRQDPGQGLRLIYYSQIVNDFQKGDIAEGYSVSREKKESFPLTVTSAQKNPTAFYLCASSPPGRGNTIYFGEGSWLTVV.